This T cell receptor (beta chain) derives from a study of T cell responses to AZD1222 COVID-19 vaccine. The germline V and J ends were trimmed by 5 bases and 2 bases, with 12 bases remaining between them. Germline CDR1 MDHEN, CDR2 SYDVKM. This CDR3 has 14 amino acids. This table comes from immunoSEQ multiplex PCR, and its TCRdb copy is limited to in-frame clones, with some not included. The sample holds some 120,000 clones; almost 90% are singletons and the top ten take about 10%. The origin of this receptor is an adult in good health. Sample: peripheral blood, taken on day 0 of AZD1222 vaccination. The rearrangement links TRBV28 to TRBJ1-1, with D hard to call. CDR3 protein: CASSPPRSNTEAFF. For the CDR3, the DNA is TGTGCCAGCAGTCCTCCCCGGTCAAACACTGAAGCTTTCTTT. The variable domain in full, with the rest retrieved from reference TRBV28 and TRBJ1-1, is DVKVTQSSRYLVKRTGEKVFLECVQDMDHENMFWYRQDPGLGLRLIYFSYDVKMKEKGDIPEGYSVSREKKERFSLILESASTNQTSMYLCASSPPRSNTEAFFGQGTRLTVV.